The sequence of this T cell receptor (beta chain) was determined in a study of cytomegalovirus exposure and HLA in healthy donors. The repertoire was sequenced with immunoSEQ multiplex PCR; TCRdb's copy has only in-frame clones and lacks some. The data contain about 150,000 clones, more than 75% of them seen just once; the ten biggest clones take up around 3%. This CDR3 has 16 residues. V dropped 1 base and J dropped 7 bases, with 14 bases sitting between them. Germline CDR1 is MGHRA and CDR2 is YSYEKL. The V gene is TRBV4-1, the J gene TRBJ1-6; no reliable D call. The sample was PBMCs. The receptor was isolated from a man younger than 35 in good health and CMV-seronegative. In DNA, the CDR3 is TGCGCCAGCAGCCAAGGGGCAGTCTGGCCCAATTCACCCCTCCACTTT. Translating it yields CASSQGAVWPNSPLHF.